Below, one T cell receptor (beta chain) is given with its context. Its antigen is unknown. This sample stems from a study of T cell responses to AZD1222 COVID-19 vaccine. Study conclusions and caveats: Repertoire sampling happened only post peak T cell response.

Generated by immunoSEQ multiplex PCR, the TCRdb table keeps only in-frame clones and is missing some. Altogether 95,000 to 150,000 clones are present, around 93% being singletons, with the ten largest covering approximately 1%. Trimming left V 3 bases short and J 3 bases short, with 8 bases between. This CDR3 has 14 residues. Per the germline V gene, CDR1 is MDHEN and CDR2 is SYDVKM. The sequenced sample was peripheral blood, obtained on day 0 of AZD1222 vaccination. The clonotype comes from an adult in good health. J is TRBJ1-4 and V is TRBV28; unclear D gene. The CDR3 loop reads CASSFSGSNEKLFF. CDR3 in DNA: TGTGCCAGCAGTTTTTCCGGGTCTAATGAAAAACTGTTTTTT.